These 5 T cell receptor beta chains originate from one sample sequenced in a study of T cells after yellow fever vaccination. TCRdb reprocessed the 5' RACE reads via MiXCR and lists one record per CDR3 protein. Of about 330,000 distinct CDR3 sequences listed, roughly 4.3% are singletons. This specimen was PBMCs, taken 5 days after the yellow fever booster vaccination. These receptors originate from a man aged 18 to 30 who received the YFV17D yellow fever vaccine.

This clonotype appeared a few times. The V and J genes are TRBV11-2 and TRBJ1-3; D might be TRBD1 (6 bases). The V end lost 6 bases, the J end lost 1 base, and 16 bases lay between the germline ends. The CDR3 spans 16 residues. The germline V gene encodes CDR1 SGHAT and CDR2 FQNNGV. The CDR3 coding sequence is TGTGCCAGCAGTAGCTTAAGGGGGACGTCTGGAAACACCATATATTTT. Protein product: CASSSLRGTSGNTIYF.

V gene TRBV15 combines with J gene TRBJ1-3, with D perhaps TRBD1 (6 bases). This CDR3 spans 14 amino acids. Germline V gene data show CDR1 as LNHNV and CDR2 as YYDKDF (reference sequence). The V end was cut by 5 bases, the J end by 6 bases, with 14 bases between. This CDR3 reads CATSARGGLNTIYF. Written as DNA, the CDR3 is TGTGCCACCAGCGCGAGGGGGGGCCTAAACACCATATATTTT.

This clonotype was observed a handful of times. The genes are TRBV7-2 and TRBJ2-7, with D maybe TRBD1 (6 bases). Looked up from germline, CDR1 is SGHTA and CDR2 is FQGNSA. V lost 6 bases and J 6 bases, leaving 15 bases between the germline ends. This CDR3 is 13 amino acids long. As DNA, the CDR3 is TGTGCCAGCAGTTTACAGGGAGCAAGCGAGCAGTACGTC. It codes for CASSLQGASEQYV.

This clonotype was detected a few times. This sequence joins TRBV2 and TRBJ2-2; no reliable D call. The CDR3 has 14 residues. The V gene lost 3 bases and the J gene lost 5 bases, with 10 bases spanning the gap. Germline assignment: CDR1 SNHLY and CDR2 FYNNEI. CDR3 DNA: TGTGCCAGCAGTGATCTGAGCGAAACCGGGGAGCTGTTTTTT. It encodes CASSDLSETGELFF.

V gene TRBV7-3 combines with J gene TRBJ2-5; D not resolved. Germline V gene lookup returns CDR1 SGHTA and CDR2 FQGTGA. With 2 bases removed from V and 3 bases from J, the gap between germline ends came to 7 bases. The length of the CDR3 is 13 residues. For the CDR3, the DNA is TGTGCCAGCAGCTTATTCCCCAAAGAGACCCAGTACTTC. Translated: CASSLFPKETQYF.